The clone carrying this T cell receptor beta chain has more than one count but fewer than ten. The antigen remains unidentified. The source of the sample is a study of identical twins. Study-wide findings and caveats: Models, which agreed with sharing between unrelated individuals, nonetheless underestimated the out-of-frame TCR alpha sharing seen in monozygotic twins. Invariant cells of the MAIT and iNKT types might have partly distorted the zero-insertion analyses.

This CDR3 is 17 amino acids long. J was trimmed by 4 bases and V by 2 bases; bases with no gene match: 10. Germline values: CDR1 SGHDT, CDR2 YYEEEE. MiXCR, applied by TCRdb to the 5' RACE reads, yields one record per CDR3 protein. The sample shows some 660,000 distinct CDR3 sequences, around 8.3% of them seen only once. A further study also used this sample, focusing on yellow fever vaccine responses in identical twins. That work adds: Twins' T cell vaccine responses reportedly looked partly convergent, partly personalized.

The sequenced sample consisted of PBMCs. This receptor was identified in a woman younger than 30 in good health. This sequence joins TRBV5-6 and TRBJ2-5; TRBD1 aligns across 11 bases. CDR3 in DNA: TGTGCCAGCAGCTTATTCCCCCCCGGGACAGGGGGAGAGACCCAGTACTTC. Amino acid sequence: CASSLFPPGTGGETQYF.